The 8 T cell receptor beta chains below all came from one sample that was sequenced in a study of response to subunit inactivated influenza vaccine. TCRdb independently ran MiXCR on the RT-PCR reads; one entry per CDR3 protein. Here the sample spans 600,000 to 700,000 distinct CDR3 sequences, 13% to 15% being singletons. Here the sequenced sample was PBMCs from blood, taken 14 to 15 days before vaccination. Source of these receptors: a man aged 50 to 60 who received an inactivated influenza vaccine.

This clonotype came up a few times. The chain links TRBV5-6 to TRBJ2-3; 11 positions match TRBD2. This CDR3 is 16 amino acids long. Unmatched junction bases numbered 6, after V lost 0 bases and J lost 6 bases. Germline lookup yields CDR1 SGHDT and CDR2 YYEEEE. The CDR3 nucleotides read TGTGCCAGCAGCTTGGGACTAGCGGGACCGAAGGATACGCAGTATTTT. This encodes CASSLGLAGPKDTQYF.

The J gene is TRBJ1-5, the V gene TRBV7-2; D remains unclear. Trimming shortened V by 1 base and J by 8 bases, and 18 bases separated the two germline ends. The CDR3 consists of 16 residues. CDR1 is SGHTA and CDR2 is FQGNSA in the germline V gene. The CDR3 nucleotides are TGTGCCAGCAGCTTAGGGTTGCCCTCCCTACGGGAGCCCCAGCATTTT. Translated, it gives CASSLGLPSLREPQHF. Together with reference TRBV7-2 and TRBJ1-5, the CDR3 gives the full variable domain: GAGVSQSPSNKVTEKGKDVELRCDPISGHTALYWYRQSLGQGLEFLIYFQGNSAPDKSGLPSDRFSAERTGGSVSTLTIQRTQQEDSAVYLCASSLGLPSLREPQHFGDGTRLSIL.

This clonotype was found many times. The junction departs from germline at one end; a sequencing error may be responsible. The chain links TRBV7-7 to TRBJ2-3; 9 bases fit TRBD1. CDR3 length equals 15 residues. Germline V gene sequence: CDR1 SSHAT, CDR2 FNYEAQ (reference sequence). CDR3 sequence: CASSPQGAGTDTQYF. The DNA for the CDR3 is TGTGCTAGCAGCCCACAGGGGGCTGGTACAGATACGCAGTATTTT.

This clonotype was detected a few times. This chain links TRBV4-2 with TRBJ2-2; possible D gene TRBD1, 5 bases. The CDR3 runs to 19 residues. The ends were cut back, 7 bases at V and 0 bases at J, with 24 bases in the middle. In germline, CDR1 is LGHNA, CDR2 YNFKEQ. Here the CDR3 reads CASTNPVGVPGTNTGELFF. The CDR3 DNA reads TGTGCCAGCACCAATCCCGTAGGGGTCCCCGGAACGAACACCGGGGAGCTGTTTTTT.

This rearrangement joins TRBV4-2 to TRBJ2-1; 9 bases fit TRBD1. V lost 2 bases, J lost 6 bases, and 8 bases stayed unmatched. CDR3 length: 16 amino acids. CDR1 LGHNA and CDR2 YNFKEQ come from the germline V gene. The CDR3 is CASSQIQGAEFNEQFF. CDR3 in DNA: TGTGCCAGCAGCCAAATACAGGGGGCAGAATTCAATGAGCAGTTCTTC.

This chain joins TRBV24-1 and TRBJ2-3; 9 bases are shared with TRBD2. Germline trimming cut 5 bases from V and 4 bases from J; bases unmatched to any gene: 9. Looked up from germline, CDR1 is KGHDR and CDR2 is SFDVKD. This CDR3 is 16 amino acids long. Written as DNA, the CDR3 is TGTGCCACCAGTGCCTGGGGTAGCGGGAGAGCAGATACGCAGTATTTT. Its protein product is CATSAWGSGRADTQYF.

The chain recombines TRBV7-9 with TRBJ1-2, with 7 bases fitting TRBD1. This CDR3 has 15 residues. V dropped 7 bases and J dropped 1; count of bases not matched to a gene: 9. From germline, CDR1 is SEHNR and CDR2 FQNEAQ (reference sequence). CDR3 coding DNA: TGTGCCAGCACCCTGCGGGCAGGGGGTAACTATGGCTACACCTTC. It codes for CASTLRAGGNYGYTF.

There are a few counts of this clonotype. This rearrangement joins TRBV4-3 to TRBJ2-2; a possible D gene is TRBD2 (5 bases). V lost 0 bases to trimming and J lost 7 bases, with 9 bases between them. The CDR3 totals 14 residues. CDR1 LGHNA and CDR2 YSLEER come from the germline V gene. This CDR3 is CASSQELVDGELFF. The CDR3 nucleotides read TGCGCCAGCAGCCAAGAACTAGTCGACGGGGAGCTGTTTTTT.